These 19 T cell receptor beta chains were sequenced from one sample in a study of cytomegalovirus exposure and HLA in healthy donors. The PCR used 60 Vbeta and 13 Jbeta primers. TCRdb's copy holds only in-frame clones and misses some; the assay was immunoSEQ multiplex PCR. The sample includes fewer than 130,000 clones, approximately 86% of them seen just once. The sequencing input was PBMCs. Receptors originate from a man aged 40-49 years in good health and CMV-seronegative.

This chain joins TRBV10-3 and TRBJ2-5, with a weak D call TRBD1 (6 bases). The CDR3 has 13 amino acids. V was pared by 7 bases and J by 3 bases, with 12 bases between. Germline assignment: CDR1 ENHRY and CDR2 SYGVKD. CDR3 coding DNA: TGTGCCATCAAAACAGGGAAGGAAGAGACCCAGTACTTC. The encoded protein is CAIKTGKEETQYF.

The chain recombines TRBV5-4 with TRBJ1-6, with a tentative D call TRBD1 (5 bases). V shed 2 bases and J shed 8 bases, with 14 bases lying between them. The germline CDR1 and CDR2 sequences are SGHNT and YYREEE (reference sequence). The CDR3 sequence is 15 residues long. CDR3 loop: CASSFRSGRDSPLHF. CDR3 in DNA: TGTGCCAGCAGCTTTAGGTCAGGGAGGGATTCACCCCTCCACTTT.

V and J are TRBV9 and TRBJ2-7, with TRBD1 matching over 9 bases. Germline loops: CDR1 SGDLS, CDR2 YYNGEE. J lost 2 bases, V lost 3 bases, and 3 bases had no gene match. The CDR3 sequence is 14 residues long. As DNA, the CDR3 is TGTGCCAGCAGCGAGGGGGACAGGGCCTACGAGCAGTACTTC. It codes for CASSEGDRAYEQYF.

V and J are TRBV4-2 and TRBJ1-1, with no clear D. V was cut by 0 bases and J by 1 base, with 15 bases left in between. This CDR3 contains 17 residues. Per germline, CDR1 LGHNA and CDR2 YNFKEQ. CDR3 loop: CASSQDQGGLGNTEAFF. The CDR3 nucleotides are TGTGCCAGCAGCCAAGATCAAGGTGGGCTGGGGAACACTGAAGCTTTCTTT.

This clone was detected only once. This chain uses TRBV6-1 with TRBJ2-7; D not resolved. Trimming cost V 1 base and J 3 bases, with 10 bases left between them. This CDR3 comprises 14 residues. CDR1 and CDR2 (germline): MNHNS, SASEGT. Here the CDR3 reads CASSEGPRGYEQYF. CDR3 DNA sequence: TGTGCCAGCAGTGAAGGACCTCGAGGCTACGAGCAGTACTTC.

The V call is TRBV9, the J call TRBJ1-5; possibly TRBD1 for D (5 bases). Germline CDR1 and CDR2: SGDLS and YYNGEE. Between the trimmed V and J ends, which lost 3 bases and 6 bases, there was a span of 13 bases. The CDR3 has 14 amino acids. CDR3 in DNA: TGTGCCAGCAGCGCTCAGGGTTCAGGTCAGCCCCAGCATTTT. The encoded protein is CASSAQGSGQPQHF.

This clone has only a few counts. The chain joins TRBV19 to TRBJ2-3; possible D gene TRBD2, 6 bases. Trimming pared 7 bases from V and 5 bases from J, leaving 13 bases between. The germline V gene has CDR1 LNHDA and CDR2 SQIVND (reference sequence). The CDR3 is 13 amino acids. CDR3 in amino acids: CASMGQGLDTQYF. The CDR3 nucleotides are TGTGCCAGTATGGGGCAGGGACTAGATACGCAGTATTTT.

This sequence joins TRBV7-2 and TRBJ2-1; possible D gene TRBD1, 6 bases. Germline CDR1 and CDR2: SGHTA and FQGNSA. V was trimmed by 1 base and J by 4 bases, leaving 11 bases between them. The CDR3 covers 15 residues. The CDR3 DNA reads as TGTGCCAGCAGCTTAGAGGTGGACAGATACAATGAGCAGTTCTTC. Protein sequence: CASSLEVDRYNEQFF. Complete variable domain (other parts from reference TRBV7-2 and TRBJ2-1): GAGVSQSPSNKVTEKGKDVELRCDPISGHTALYWYRQSLGQGLEFLIYFQGNSAPDKSGLPSDRFSAERTGGSVSTLTIQRTQQEDSAVYLCASSLEVDRYNEQFFGPGTRLTVL.

This clone was picked up a small number of times. The V and J genes are TRBV28 and TRBJ1-1; no reliable D call. The CDR3 spans 11 residues. V lost 3 bases and J 8 bases, leaving 7 bases between the germline ends. In germline, CDR1 is MDHEN, CDR2 SYDVKM. In nucleotides, the CDR3 is TGTGCCAGCAGTTTTTCCAGGGAAGCTTTCTTT. It yields the protein CASSFSREAFF.

DNA for the CDR3: TGTGCCTGTAGCGGGGGGCTCTCCTACGAGCAGTACTTC. The encoded protein is CACSGGLSYEQYF. The J gene is TRBJ2-7, the V gene TRBV30; TRBD2 matches 10 bases. With V trimmed by 6 bases and J by 0 bases, 2 bases remained unmatched. This CDR3 contains 13 residues. Per the germline V gene, CDR1 is GTSNPN and CDR2 is SVGIG (reference sequence).

The chain recombines TRBV6-6 with TRBJ1-3; D gene ambiguous. This CDR3 spans 14 amino acids. The germline CDR1 and CDR2 sequences are MNHNY and SVGAGI (reference sequence). The V end was cut by 5 bases, the J end by 0 bases, with 8 bases between. DNA of the CDR3: TGTGCCAGCAGTCCGGGTATCTCTGGAAACACCATATATTTT. It yields the protein CASSPGISGNTIYF.

This chain joins TRBV20-1 and TRBJ2-3, with D unclear. The V gene lost 6 bases and the J gene lost 4 bases, with 5 bases spanning the gap. In germline, CDR1 is DFQATT, CDR2 SNEGSKA (reference sequence). The length of the CDR3 is 10 residues. The CDR3 DNA follows: TGCAGTGCCCTAGCAGATACGCAGTATTTT. This translates into CSALADTQYF.

The V and J genes are TRBV30 and TRBJ2-7; TRBD1 matches at 9 bases. The V and J ends lost 1 base and 8 bases, in that order; junction bases with no gene match: 12. The CDR3 spans 15 residues. Germline CDR1 reads GTSNPN; CDR2 reads SVGIG (reference sequence). The CDR3 sequence is CAWSAQTGGSIKQYF. The CDR3 nucleotides read TGTGCCTGGAGTGCCCAGACAGGGGGTTCGATTAAGCAGTACTTC. The whole variable domain, remainder taken from reference TRBV30 and TRBJ2-7, is SQTIHQWPATLVQPVGSPLSLECTVEGTSNPNLYWYRQAAGRGLQLLFYSVGIGQISSEVPQNLSASRPQDRQFILSSKKLLLSDSGFYLCAWSAQTGGSIKQYFGPGTRLTVT.

V gene TRBV19 combines with J gene TRBJ1-2, with 9 bases lining up with TRBD1. This CDR3 contains 15 residues. V trimming: 3 bases; J trimming: 3 bases; junction bases outside the gene matches: 5. Germline V gene lookup returns CDR1 LNHDA and CDR2 SQIVND (reference sequence). This CDR3 reads CASSMDRGYDYGYTF. In DNA, the CDR3 is TGTGCCAGTAGTATGGACAGGGGATATGACTATGGCTACACCTTC.

This sequence joins TRBV2 and TRBJ1-2; possibly TRBD1 for D (5 bases). CDR1 is SNHLY and CDR2 is FYNNEI in the germline V gene. The V end lost 7 bases, the J end lost 4 bases, and 19 bases lay between the germline ends. CDR3 length: 15 amino acids. CDR3 nucleotide sequence: TGTGCCAGCATATACCAGGGTTGGGTCGGCTATGGCTACACCTTC. It translates to CASIYQGWVGYGYTF.

This chain connects TRBV9 to TRBJ2-7; 10 nucleotides agree with TRBD1. The germline CDR1 and CDR2 sequences are SGDLS and YYNGEE. The CDR3 has 16 residues. Losses at the gene ends were 3 bases for V and 2 bases for J; bases not matched to a gene: 8. The CDR3 DNA sequence: TGTGCCAGCAGCGCGGCCCCGACAGGGGGCCCCTACGAGCAGTACTTC. Protein product: CASSAAPTGGPYEQYF.

CDR3 sequence: CASSLSRGGTDTQYF. The CDR3, as DNA: TGCGCCAGCAGCTTATCCCGGGGAGGCACAGATACGCAGTATTTT. The V and J genes are TRBV5-1 and TRBJ2-3; D is possibly TRBD2 (5 bases). Germline assignment: CDR1 SGHRS and CDR2 YFSETQ. V was clipped by 2 bases and J by 1 base, with 11 bases between them. This CDR3 contains 15 residues.

The J gene is TRBJ1-2, the V gene TRBV9; D gene unclear. V lost 4 bases and J lost 8, with 15 bases in between. The CDR3 is 13 residues long. Germline CDR1 and CDR2: SGDLS and YYNGEE. The CDR3 bases are TGTGCCAGCAGCCCCCCGGGCCCGGGGGGCTACACCTTC. Protein: CASSPPGPGGYTF.

The rearrangement joins TRBV7-9 to TRBJ2-6, with D tentatively TRBD1 (6 bases). Germline V gene data show CDR1 as SEHNR and CDR2 as FQNEAQ (reference sequence). CDR3 length: 15 amino acids. Trimming shortened V by 1 base and J by 4 bases, and 8 bases separated the two germline ends. In DNA form, the CDR3 reads TGTGCCAGCAGCTTAGGGGGGCGAGGGGCCAACGTCCTGACTTTC. Amino acids: CASSLGGRGANVLTF.